This T cell receptor beta chain was recovered during a study of T cell changes during pregnancy in multiple sclerosis. The CDR3 is 14 amino acids. Trimming left V 5 bases short and J 5 bases short, with 15 bases between. Looked up from germline, CDR1 is MNHEY and CDR2 is SMNVEV (reference sequence). Assay: immunoSEQ multiplex PCR; the TCRdb copy retains only in-frame clones and omits some. The sample holds some 52,000 clones, almost 95% seen once. The sequence came from a female donor with multiple sclerosis, enrolled in a pregnancy study. The J gene is TRBJ1-1, the V gene TRBV27, with D maybe TRBD1 (6 bases). The source material was CD4+ T cells from peripheral blood mononuclear cells, sampled in the third trimester of pregnancy. CDR3 region: CASSPAGVKTEAFF. As DNA, the CDR3 is TGTGCCAGCAGTCCCGCAGGGGTCAAAACTGAAGCTTTCTTT.